The 24 T cell receptor beta chains below were found in one sample sequenced in a study of shared clonotypes between healthy human individuals (dated by TCRdb to 2018 to 2020). Libraries were constructed by the immunoSEQ multiplex PCR assay. The immuneACCESS repertoire file appears here via TCRdb, limited to in-frame rearrangements. These files lack a portion of the clones; in checked studies, under half of the deficit traces to unresolved V genes, and the cause of the others is not known. The sample table records 980,000 or so clones; about 80% of these occur just once. The ten largest clones represent approximately 1.5% of the sample. Sequenced sample: memory CD4+ T cells sorted from blood. The meaning of the sample's cell subset or site label: CD45RA-negative fraction. The receptors here all came from a man between 18 and 35 years old in good health.

The chain employs TRBV11-2 and TRBJ2-7; the D is unclear. The germline gives CDR1 SGHAT, CDR2 FQNNGV. This CDR3 spans 11 amino acids. Trimming pared 4 bases from V and 5 bases from J, leaving 6 bases between. CDR3 nucleotides: TGTGCCAGCAGCTCCTGGGACGAGCAGTACTTC. Its translation is CASSSWDEQYF.

This chain joins TRBV10-3 and TRBJ2-7, with TRBD1 identical over 7 bases. The CDR3 sequence is 14 residues long. Germline loops: CDR1 ENHRY, CDR2 SYGVKD. J gave up 2 bases and V 5 bases, and 6 bases lay outside the gene matches. CDR3 DNA sequence: TGTGCCATCAGTTTTACAGGGGTCGCCTACGAGCAGTACTTC. Translating gives CAISFTGVAYEQYF.

The chain employs TRBV27 and TRBJ2-1; D possibly corresponds to TRBD1 (5 bases). Germline CDR1 is MNHEY and CDR2 is SMNVEV (reference sequence). This CDR3 contains 11 residues. V shed 2 bases and J shed 15 bases, with 11 bases lying between them. This CDR3 reads CASSLGQGLFF. In nucleotides, the CDR3 is TGTGCCAGCAGTTTAGGGCAGGGTCTGTTCTTC.

This clone has just one count. This CDR3 is also generated by other DNA sequences in the sample. The chain employs TRBV5-4 and TRBJ2-5; the D gene is possibly TRBD2 (6 bases). This CDR3 region has 14 residues. Trimming pared 3 bases from V and 2 bases from J, leaving 11 bases between. CDR1 is SGHNT, CDR2 YYREEE, per germline (reference sequence). In DNA, the CDR3 is TGTGCCAGCAGCTCGGGGACTCAACAAGAGACCCAGTACTTC. It encodes CASSSGTQQETQYF.

The V gene is TRBV6-1, the J gene TRBJ2-2, with D unresolved. The CDR3 is 14 residues long. Germline V gives CDR1 MNHNS, CDR2 SASEGT. With 3 bases removed from V and 5 bases from J, the gap between germline ends came to 10 bases. The DNA for the CDR3 is TGTGCCAGCAGTGATCCTACAACTACCGGGGAGCTGTTTTTT. Its protein is CASSDPTTTGELFF.

The CDR3 loop is CASSRGSSGIGETQYF. CDR3 sequence (DNA): TGTGCCAGCAGTAGAGGGTCTAGTGGGATTGGAGAGACCCAGTACTTC. V usage is TRBV28 and J usage is TRBJ2-5, with D possibly matching TRBD2 (5 bases). Germline assignment: CDR1 MDHEN and CDR2 SYDVKM. There are 16 residues in the CDR3. Trimming took 5 bases from V and 4 from J, leaving 20 bases between them.

The CDR3 DNA is TGTGCCAGCAGCTTAAGCGGGAGTGAGACCCAGTACTTC. This codes for CASSLSGSETQYF. V and J are TRBV5-4 and TRBJ2-5; 8 bases agree with TRBD2. CDR1 is SGHNT and CDR2 is YYREEE in the germline V gene (reference sequence). The CDR3 consists of 13 residues. V was clipped by 2 bases and J by 5 bases; unmatched bases: 2. Based on the CDR3 plus reference TRBV5-4 and TRBJ2-5, the full variable domain is ETGVTQSPTHLIKTRGQQVTLRCSSQSGHNTVSWYQQALGQGPQFIFQYYREEENGRGNFPPRFSGLQFPNYSSELNVNALELDDSALYLCASSLSGSETQYFGPGTRLLVL.

The chain has TRBV30 and TRBJ2-7; D is undetermined. This CDR3 has 12 residues. The V end lost 0 bases, the J end lost 6 bases, and 9 bases lay between the germline ends. Germline V gene data show CDR1 as GTSNPN and CDR2 as SVGIG (reference sequence). Written as DNA, the CDR3 is TGTGCCTGGAGTGTGTTAGCCTCCGAGCAGTACTTC. Its translation: CAWSVLASEQYF.

V usage is TRBV10-2 and J usage is TRBJ2-4, with no clear D. Germline V gives CDR1 WSHSY, CDR2 SAAADI. CDR3 size: 17 residues. Trimming cost V 0 bases and J 3 bases, with 15 bases left between them. The CDR3 loop reads CASSESALLLVKNIQYF. Written as DNA, the CDR3 is TGCGCCAGCAGTGAGTCTGCCTTACTGCTGGTCAAAAACATTCAGTACTTC.

The chain is built from TRBV5-1 and TRBJ1-5, with a weak D call TRBD1 (5 bases). The V and J ends lost 4 bases and 3 bases respectively, with 14 bases between them. This CDR3 has 15 residues. From germline, CDR1 is SGHRS and CDR2 YFSETQ. This CDR3 reads CASSPSGDFNQPQHF. In DNA form, the CDR3 reads TGCGCCAGCAGCCCATCGGGGGATTTCAATCAGCCCCAGCATTTT.

This sequence joins TRBV19 and TRBJ1-1, with 7 nucleotides matching TRBD1. There are 14 residues in the CDR3. J was trimmed by 3 bases and V by 7 bases; bases with no gene match: 8. CDR1 is LNHDA, CDR2 SQIVND, per germline (reference sequence). The CDR3, as DNA: TGTGCCAGTAAACCCGGCAGGGGGGACACTGAAGCTTTCTTT. Amino acids: CASKPGRGDTEAFF.

This clone was picked up one time. Other DNA sequences within the sample encode an identical CDR3. The V and J genes are TRBV19 and TRBJ1-5; a weak D match, TRBD1 (5 bases). Germline-derived CDR1 and CDR2 are LNHDA and SQIVND (reference sequence). The CDR3 runs to 13 residues. V lost 6 bases and J lost 2, with 8 bases in between. The CDR3 sequence: CASSTQGNQPQHF. The DNA of the CDR3 is TGTGCCAGTAGCACACAGGGCAATCAGCCCCAGCATTTT.

This clone was observed a handful of times. V and J are TRBV28 and TRBJ1-1; D gene unclear. The CDR3 is made up of 9 amino acids. Germline CDR1 reads MDHEN; CDR2 reads SYDVKM. The CDR3 spells CVVGTEAFF. CDR3 nucleotides: TGTGTGGTAGGGACTGAAGCTTTCTTT. Full variable domain (rest looked up from reference TRBV28 and TRBJ1-1): DVKVTQSSRYLVKRTGEKVFLECVQDMDHENMFWYRQDPGLGLRLIYFSYDVKMKEKGDIPEGYSVSREKKERFSLILESASTNQTSMYLCVVGTEAFFGQGTRLTVV.

Here the CDR3 reads CAISESVDQPQHF. Written as DNA, the CDR3 is TGTGCCATCAGTGAGTCGGTGGATCAGCCCCAGCATTTT. The gene calls are TRBV10-3 and TRBJ1-5; D not certain. The germline V gene encodes CDR1 ENHRY and CDR2 SYGVKD. This CDR3 region has 13 residues. Trimming removed 0 bases at V and 5 bases at J, with 5 bases between.

The gene calls are TRBV5-5 and TRBJ1-4; no reliable D call. The CDR3 runs 19 residues. Germline V CDR1 and CDR2: SGHKS, YYEKEE (reference sequence). V lost 2 bases and J 0 bases, leaving 20 bases between the germline ends. The CDR3 sequence: CASSFLPNMDSATNEKLFF. In DNA form, the CDR3 reads TGTGCCAGCAGCTTCCTCCCAAACATGGATTCTGCAACTAATGAAAAACTGTTTTTT.

This chain joins TRBV28 and TRBJ1-5; D not resolved. This CDR3 is 16 amino acids long. Germline CDR1 MDHEN, CDR2 SYDVKM. V lost 3 bases to trimming and J lost 0 bases, with 12 bases between them. The chain's CDR3 is CASSFLTGNSNQPQHF. In DNA, the CDR3 is TGTGCCAGCAGTTTTTTAACTGGAAATAGCAATCAGCCCCAGCATTTT.

To note about this clone: This sample also contains other DNA sequences that code for the same CDR3. The chain is built from TRBV30 and TRBJ1-3; D gene unclear. The germline V gene has CDR1 GTSNPN and CDR2 SVGIG (reference sequence). The CDR3 totals 12 residues. V was trimmed by 0 bases and J by 4 bases, leaving 4 bases between them. DNA for the CDR3: TGTGCCTGGAGTGTACAAGGAAACACCATATATTTT. Amino acids: CAWSVQGNTIYF.

The chain recombines TRBV6-6 with TRBJ2-1; 13 positions match TRBD2. Per germline, CDR1 MNHNY and CDR2 SVGAGI (reference sequence). With 6 bases clipped from V and 16 bases from J, the junction kept 9 bases outside the gene matches. There are 13 residues in the CDR3. For the CDR3, the DNA is TGTGCCAGCAGACCCATCGGACTAGCGGGAGACTTCTTC. It translates to CASRPIGLAGDFF.

This chain links TRBV7-8 with TRBJ2-7; D is unresolved. The length of the CDR3 is 14 residues. The V end was cut by 3 bases, the J end by 2 bases, with 11 bases between. Germline V gene data show CDR1 as SGHVS and CDR2 as FQNEAQ. CDR3: CASSFSNSPYEQYF. CDR3 nucleotides: TGTGCCAGCAGCTTTTCTAACTCTCCCTACGAGCAGTACTTC.

Concerning this clone itself: One junction end disagrees with the germline gene, perhaps due to a read error. This chain uses TRBV10-3 with TRBJ1-3; D is unclear. The CDR3 has 13 amino acids. Germline-derived CDR1 and CDR2 are ENHRY and SYGVKD. This CDR3 is CAISEDSGNTVYF. The CDR3 coding sequence is TGTGCCATCAGTGAGGACTCTGGAAACACCGTATATTTT.

The chain couples TRBV5-6 to TRBJ2-5, with D possibly being TRBD1 or TRBD2 (5 bases each). The V gene's germline CDR1 is SGHDT and CDR2 YYEEEE. This CDR3 is built from 14 residues. V lost 3 bases to trimming and J lost 0 bases, with 9 bases between them. The CDR3 DNA sequence: TGTGCCAGCAGCTCGGGACCGAACCAAGAGACCCAGTACTTC. Protein product: CASSSGPNQETQYF. Drawing the rest from reference TRBV5-6 and TRBJ2-5, the complete variable domain is DAGVTQSPTHLIKTRGQQVTLRCSPKSGHDTVSWYQQALGQGPQFIFQYYEEEERQRGNFPDRFSGHQFPNYSSELNVNALLLGDSALYLCASSSGPNQETQYFGPGTRLLVL.

The chain is built from TRBV18 and TRBJ2-4; possible D gene TRBD2, 6 bases. The CDR3 consists of 15 residues. V gave up 2 bases and J gave up 3 bases, with 11 bases separating them. The germline gives CDR1 KGHSH, CDR2 LQKENI. The CDR3 bases are TGTGCCAGCTCACCAGGGGGAGGCGACAAAAACATTCAGTACTTC. This translates into CASSPGGGDKNIQYF.

The table lists this clone with a few counts. The chain carries TRBV25-1 and TRBJ1-1, with D possibly being TRBD1 (6 bases). Deletions cut 6 bases from V and 1 base from J, with 12 bases between. Germline CDR1 reads MGHDK; CDR2 reads SYGVNS. CDR3 size: 14 residues. The CDR3 nucleotides read TGTGCCAGCAGAGCAGCCAGGGGGAACACTGAAGCTTTCTTT. Its protein is CASRAARGNTEAFF.

V usage is TRBV4-1 and J usage is TRBJ1-4, with TRBD1 matching over 7 bases. The V gene end was trimmed by 2 bases and the J gene end by 0 bases; junction bases not matched to a gene: 12. This CDR3 region has 19 residues. In germline, CDR1 is MGHRA, CDR2 YSYEKL. CDR3 region: CASSQRDRDVSATNEKLFF. In nucleotides, the CDR3 is TGCGCCAGCAGCCAACGAGACAGGGATGTTTCGGCAACTAATGAAAAACTGTTTTTT.